Listed here is a single T cell receptor (beta chain). Its target is not known. At first hyperthyroidism diagnosis, before any ophthalmopathy symptoms, the blood sample was collected. Isolation of PBMCs was performed on around 10 ml fresh peripheral blood. The CDR3 runs 14 residues. Trimming pared 1 base from V and 7 bases from J, leaving 9 bases between. In germline, CDR1 is SGHRS, CDR2 YFSETQ. The sample is drawn from a study of T cells in Graves' hyperthyroidism and ophthalmopathy. For the study at large: Peripheral blood sampling occurred at initial diagnosis, before any treatment. Study-wide findings and caveats: Using 13 V-J features, a model discriminated ophthalmopathy from stable hyperthyroidism.

The TCR beta CDR3 regions underwent amplification using RNA transcripts as the source. The TCR CDR3 first-round RT-PCR relied on the HTBI primer set. One entry per CDR3 protein, called by TCRdb with MiXCR from the multiplex PCR reads. The repertoire holds under 350,000 distinct CDR3 sequences, with under 30% as singletons. The sample comprised blood. The V and J genes are TRBV5-1 and TRBJ1-6, with D uncertain. The sequence came from a man in his forties with Graves' hyperthyroidism that later progressed to Graves' ophthalmopathy. The CDR3 DNA reads as TGCGCCAGCAGCTTGAGGGCAGGAAATTCACCCCTCCACTTT. Its translation: CASSLRAGNSPLHF.